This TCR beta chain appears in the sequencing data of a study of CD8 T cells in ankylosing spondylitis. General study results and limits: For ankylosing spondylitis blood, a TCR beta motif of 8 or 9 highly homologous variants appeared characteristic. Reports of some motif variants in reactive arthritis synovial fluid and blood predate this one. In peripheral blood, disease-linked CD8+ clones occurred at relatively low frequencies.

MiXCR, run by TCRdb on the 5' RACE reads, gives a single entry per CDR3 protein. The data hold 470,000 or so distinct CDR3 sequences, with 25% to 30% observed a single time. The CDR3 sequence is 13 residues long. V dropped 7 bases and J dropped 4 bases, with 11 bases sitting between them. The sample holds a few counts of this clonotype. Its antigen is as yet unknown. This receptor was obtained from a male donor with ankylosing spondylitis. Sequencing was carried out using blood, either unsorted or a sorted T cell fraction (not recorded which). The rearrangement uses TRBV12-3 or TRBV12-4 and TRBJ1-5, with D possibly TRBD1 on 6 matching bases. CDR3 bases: TGTGCCAGCAACCTCGGACAGAATCAGCCCCAGCATTTT. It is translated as CASNLGQNQPQHF.